One sample yielded the 10 T cell receptor beta chains listed below, sequenced in a study of T-cell reconstitution after alpha-beta-depleted transplantation in children. The TCRbeta library incorporated unique molecular identifiers. One entry per CDR3 protein, called by TCRdb with MiXCR from the PCR reads. The data show some 450,000 distinct CDR3 sequences, approximately 41% seen once. Sequenced material: PBMCs, taken before TCRalphabeta/CD19-depleted stem cell transplant. These receptors were obtained from a girl aged 2-10 years with aplastic anemia, due to receive a stem cell transplant.

The chain uses TRBV30 and TRBJ2-7, with a possible D match to TRBD1 (6 bases). V lost 3 bases to trimming and J lost 6 bases, with 18 bases between them. The V gene's germline CDR1 is GTSNPN and CDR2 SVGIG (reference sequence). This CDR3 has 14 residues. CDR3 coding DNA: TGTGCCTGGAGGGACCGACAGGTTAGCTCCGAGCAGTACTTC. This encodes CAWRDRQVSSEQYF.

This sequence joins TRBV6-1 and TRBJ1-4, with D unclear. This CDR3 comprises 13 residues. V was clipped by 7 bases and J by 7 bases, with 13 bases between them. Per the germline V gene, CDR1 is MNHNS and CDR2 is SASEGT. As DNA, the CDR3 is TGTGCCAGCACCCTTAGCGGGTTTGAAAAACTGTTTTTT. It codes for CASTLSGFEKLFF.

The rearrangement links TRBV20-1 to TRBJ2-1, with 7 bases aligning to TRBD2. J gave up 10 bases and V 4 bases, and 13 bases lay outside the gene matches. The length of the CDR3 is 14 residues. Germline loops: CDR1 DFQATT, CDR2 SNEGSKA (reference sequence). CDR3 sequence: CSAILAGRNGEQFF. CDR3 DNA sequence: TGCAGTGCTATCCTAGCCGGGAGGAACGGAGAGCAGTTCTTC.

V usage is TRBV27 and J usage is TRBJ2-5; D possibly corresponds to TRBD2 (5 bases). Trimming removed 5 bases from V and 5 bases from J, with 18 bases in between. The CDR3 covers 15 residues. Germline lookup yields CDR1 MNHEY and CDR2 SMNVEV (reference sequence). CDR3: CASSIEGRPRETQYF. The CDR3 bases are TGTGCCAGCAGTATAGAGGGCCGCCCGCGGGAGACCCAGTACTTC.

This clonotype was counted between two and nine times. V usage is TRBV6-5 and J usage is TRBJ1-5; D is possibly TRBD1 (6 bases). From germline, CDR1 is MNHEY and CDR2 SVGAGI. V lost 2 bases, J lost 6 bases, and 14 bases lay in between. This CDR3 is 15 amino acids long. CDR3 bases: TGTGCCAGCAGTTACGGGCAGGGGAACGCTCAGCCCCAGCATTTT. As protein: CASSYGQGNAQPQHF.

This chain connects TRBV7-9 to TRBJ2-7; 10 bases match TRBD2. The CDR3 is 15 amino acids. V gave up 5 bases and J gave up 0 bases; unmatched junction bases: 4. Germline V gene data show CDR1 as SEHNR and CDR2 as FQNEAQ (reference sequence). CDR3 residues: CASSPGTSDSYEQYF. DNA for the CDR3: TGTGCCAGCAGCCCCGGGACTAGCGACTCCTACGAGCAGTACTTC.

The chain couples TRBV5-1 to TRBJ2-1; D unclear. With 2 bases removed from V and 12 bases from J, the gap between germline ends came to 9 bases. CDR1 SGHRS and CDR2 YFSETQ come from the germline V gene. The length of the CDR3 is 11 residues. The chain's CDR3 is CASSFWLGQFF. As DNA, the CDR3 is TGCGCCAGCAGCTTTTGGCTAGGGCAGTTCTTC.

DNA for the CDR3: TGCAGTGCCAGCGTAGGGCCCCAGACCGCAGATACGCAGTATTTT. Translated: CSASVGPQTADTQYF. The chain joins TRBV20-1 to TRBJ2-3, with D uncertain. CDR3 size: 15 residues. Germline-derived CDR1 and CDR2 are DFQATT and SNEGSKA (reference sequence). The V end was cut by 6 bases, the J end by 4 bases, with 20 bases between.

This clonotype was counted only a few times. J is TRBJ2-6 and V is TRBV12-3 or TRBV12-4, with TRBD1 matching over 8 bases. The V segment lost 3 bases and the J segment 4 bases; nucleotides outside the gene matches: 5. CDR3 length: 16 residues. CDR3 coding DNA: TGTGCCAGCAGTTTCCAGGGGGCGTTAGGGGCCAACGTCCTGACTTTC. It codes for CASSFQGALGANVLTF.

The chain is built from TRBV7-3 and TRBJ2-1, with TRBD1 identical over 7 bases. The CDR3 covers 15 residues. After removal of 5 bases from V and 6 bases from J, the junction contained 10 bases not matched to a gene. CDR1 and CDR2 from the germline V gene are SGHTA and FQGTGA. For the CDR3, the DNA is TGTGCCAGCAGCCGGGACAGCGGACACGGCAATGAGCAGTTCTTC. Its protein is CASSRDSGHGNEQFF. Full variable domain (remainder filled in from reference TRBV7-3 and TRBJ2-1): GAGVSQTPSNKVTEKGKYVELRCDPISGHTALYWYRQSLGQGPEFLIYFQGTGAADDSGLPNDRFFAVRPEGSVSTLKIQRTERGDSAVYLCASSRDSGHGNEQFFGPGTRLTVL.